This TCR beta chain derives from a study of cytomegalovirus exposure and HLA in healthy donors. The PCR ran on 60 Vbeta and 13 Jbeta primers. Libraries were prepared by immunoSEQ multiplex PCR; TCRdb keeps only in-frame clonotypes and omits some of them. The table has tens of thousands of clones, 77% seen once. Study-wide findings and caveats: In a later analysis, TCR beta V- and J-gene trimming showed a link to a missense DCLRE1C variant. Sequencing artifact likely explains a cluster of highly shared sequence variants. There were 150 to 200 TCR beta chains listed as cytomegalovirus-associated.

This CDR3 contains 18 residues. Notes on this clone: Its specificity is not known.

The sequenced sample was PBMCs. The clonotype comes from a middle-aged man in good health and CMV-seropositive. V usage is TRBV21-1 and J usage is TRBJ1-2; TRBD1, as called in the table, went unchecked against the DNA. TRBV21-1 is listed as a pseudogene. CDR3 DNA sequence: TGTGCCAAAAGCAAAGTTGGTGGCAATGCAGGATCTAACTATGGCTACACCTTC. Translation gives CAKSKVGGNAGSNYGYTF.